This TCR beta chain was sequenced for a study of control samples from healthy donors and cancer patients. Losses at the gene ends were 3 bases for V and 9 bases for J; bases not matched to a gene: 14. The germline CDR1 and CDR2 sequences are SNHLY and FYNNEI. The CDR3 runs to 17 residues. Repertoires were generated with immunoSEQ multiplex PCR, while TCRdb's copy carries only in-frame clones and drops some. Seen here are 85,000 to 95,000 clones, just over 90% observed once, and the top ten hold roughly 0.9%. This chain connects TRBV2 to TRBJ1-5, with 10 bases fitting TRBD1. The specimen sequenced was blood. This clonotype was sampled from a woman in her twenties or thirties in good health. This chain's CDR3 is CASSDRRQGAVMWPQHF. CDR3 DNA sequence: TGTGCCAGCAGTGACCGCCGACAGGGGGCGGTCATGTGGCCCCAGCATTTT.